The 21 T cell receptor beta chains below all came from one sample that was sequenced in a study of OX40 agonist ivuxolimab in advanced cancers. The data were produced by immunoSEQ multiplex PCR, yet TCRdb's version contains in-frame clones alone and is incomplete. The sample contains approximately 58,000 clones, approximately 90% of which appear only once. Sequenced here: CD4+ or CD8+ T cells sorted from blood, sampled in a trial of the OX40 agonist ivuxolimab. The receptors originated from an adult with an advanced solid tumor such as melanoma, head and neck, liver or kidney cancer.

A single count supports this clone. CDR3 loop: CASSFAGGSYEQYF. CDR3 nucleotides: TGTGCCAGCTCCTTTGCTGGGGGCTCCTACGAGCAGTACTTC. The chain employs TRBV18 and TRBJ2-7; D tentatively fits TRBD1 or TRBD2 (5 bases each). The germline V gene has CDR1 KGHSH and CDR2 LQKENI. The CDR3 runs 14 residues. V shed 6 bases and J shed 0 bases, with 12 bases lying between them.

The V and J genes are TRBV5-1 and TRBJ2-1, with D possibly being TRBD1 (6 bases). Germline V CDR1 and CDR2: SGHRS, YFSETQ. The CDR3 totals 15 residues. V gave up 0 bases and J gave up 3 bases, with 10 bases separating them. In DNA, the CDR3 is TGCGCCAGCAGCTTGGGTCGGACAGACTACAATGAGCAGTTCTTC. This sequence encodes CASSLGRTDYNEQFF.

This clone was seen a few times. V and J are TRBV9 and TRBJ1-1, with D perhaps TRBD1 (5 bases). CDR1 is SGDLS, CDR2 YYNGEE, per germline. Trimming left V 0 bases short and J 4 bases short, with 10 bases between. This CDR3 is built from 14 residues. The CDR3 nucleotides are TGTGCCAGCAGCGTAGGGGGACGGCGCACTGAAGCTTTCTTT. Translation: CASSVGGRRTEAFF.

This sequence joins TRBV7-6 and TRBJ1-1, with D perhaps TRBD1 (5 bases). Germline loops: CDR1 SGHVS, CDR2 FNYEAQ. CDR3 length: 15 amino acids. Trimming removed 1 base at V and 0 bases at J, with 9 bases between. The CDR3 loop reads CASSLVGGVNTEAFF. CDR3 nucleotide sequence: TGTGCCAGCAGCTTAGTTGGGGGGGTGAACACTGAAGCTTTCTTT.

CDR3 region: CASRDSGRVSYEQYF. CDR3 coding DNA: TGCGCCAGCAGGGATAGCGGGAGGGTCTCCTACGAGCAGTACTTC. The rearrangement joins TRBV10-2 to TRBJ2-7, with 11 bases fitting TRBD2. Looked up from germline, CDR1 is WSHSY and CDR2 is SAAADI. The CDR3 spans 15 residues. V lost 6 bases to trimming and J lost 0 bases; unmatched junction nucleotides: 4.

The genes are TRBV19 and TRBJ2-2, with 8 bases aligning to TRBD1. Germline loops: CDR1 LNHDA, CDR2 SQIVND (reference sequence). The V segment lost 5 bases and the J segment 1 base; nucleotides outside the gene matches: 6. CDR3 size: 16 residues. The CDR3 DNA follows: TGTGCCAGTAGTCGACCGGACAGGGAGAACACCGGGGAGCTGTTTTTT. Amino acids: CASSRPDRENTGELFF.

This chain joins TRBV19 and TRBJ1-1; D not resolved. The CDR3 runs to 13 residues. Germline V gene lookup returns CDR1 LNHDA and CDR2 SQIVND (reference sequence). The V end lost 6 bases, the J end lost 2 bases, and 10 bases lay between the germline ends. The DNA of the CDR3 is TGTGCCAGTAGGATAACAGTAAACACTGAAGCTTTCTTT. Translated, it gives CASRITVNTEAFF.

The chain recombines TRBV6-6 with TRBJ1-1; 7 bases align to TRBD1. Germline V gives CDR1 MNHNY, CDR2 SVGAGI (reference sequence). The junction had 5 bases not matched to a gene; V was cut back by 2 bases and J by 5 bases. CDR3 length equals 14 residues. In nucleotides, the CDR3 is TGTGCCAGCAGTTACATAACAGGGGATACTGAAGCTTTCTTT. Translated, it gives CASSYITGDTEAFF.

The chain uses TRBV14 and TRBJ2-1; the D is unclear. V dropped 2 bases and J dropped 9 bases, with 8 bases sitting between them. The CDR3 is made up of 12 amino acids. The germline CDR1 and CDR2 sequences are SGHDN and FVKESK. The CDR3 coding sequence is TGTGCCAGCAGCCAAATGGGTGGTGAGCAGTTCTTC. Translation: CASSQMGGEQFF.

V is TRBV10-3 and J is TRBJ2-7; TRBD2 might be the D (5 bases). In germline, CDR1 is ENHRY, CDR2 SYGVKD. Trimming left V 2 bases short and J 0 bases short, with 8 bases between. CDR3 length: 14 amino acids. CDR3 region: CAISETRSSYEQYF. The DNA for the CDR3 is TGTGCCATCAGTGAGACTAGGTCCTCCTACGAGCAGTACTTC.

CDR3 sequence reads: CASTIGTSSYNEQFF. The CDR3 region has the DNA TGCGCCAGCACCATAGGGACTAGCAGCTACAATGAGCAGTTCTTC. This chain links TRBV10-2 with TRBJ2-1, with TRBD2 matching over 9 bases. The germline V gene has CDR1 WSHSY and CDR2 SAAADI. Losses at the gene ends were 7 bases for V and 3 bases for J; bases not matched to a gene: 7. CDR3 size: 15 residues.

This chain uses TRBV11-2 with TRBJ1-2; D remains unclear. This CDR3 region has 15 residues. Trimming pared 3 bases from V and 1 base from J, leaving 12 bases between. The germline CDR1 and CDR2 sequences are SGHAT and FQNNGV. The CDR3 region has the DNA TGTGCCAGCAGCTTGAGTGGGAGTTTTAACTATGGCTACACCTTC. Residues: CASSLSGSFNYGYTF.

The chain joins TRBV9 to TRBJ1-2; 8 positions match TRBD1. The CDR3 extends over 15 amino acids. Germline V gene lookup returns CDR1 SGDLS and CDR2 YYNGEE. V shed 4 bases and J 2 bases; nucleotides not matched to a gene: 7. CDR3 region: CASSPRTGFNYGYTF. The CDR3 coding sequence is TGTGCCAGCAGCCCCCGGACAGGGTTCAACTATGGCTACACCTTC.

This clone was seen just once. The V call is TRBV5-1, the J call TRBJ2-3; TRBD1 agrees at 7 bases. The CDR3 has 15 amino acids. The germline V gene has CDR1 SGHRS and CDR2 YFSETQ. The junction had 13 bases not matched to a gene; V was cut back by 7 bases and J by 5 bases. The CDR3 is CASREYQGVVDTQYF. The CDR3 DNA is TGCGCCAGCCGCGAATACCAGGGGGTTGTAGATACGCAGTATTTT.

The rearrangement links TRBV11-2 to TRBJ1-3; no firm D call. Trimming left V 0 bases short and J 0 bases short, with 9 bases between. Germline CDR1 is SGHAT and CDR2 is FQNNGV. The CDR3 is 16 amino acids. CDR3: CASSLDHGISGNTIYF. CDR3 nucleotide sequence: TGTGCCAGCAGCTTAGATCACGGAATCTCTGGAAACACCATATATTTT.

This chain joins TRBV6-6 and TRBJ2-5; 8 bases align to TRBD2. This CDR3 is built from 14 residues. The J segment lost 5 bases and the V segment lost 6 bases, leaving 8 bases of the junction unmatched. CDR1 is MNHNY, CDR2 SVGAGI, per germline (reference sequence). The CDR3 is CASRSGTSGETQYF. The CDR3 DNA follows: TGTGCCAGCAGATCCGGGACTAGTGGGGAGACCCAGTACTTC.

The rearrangement uses TRBV5-6 and TRBJ1-2; 11 bases map to TRBD1. The CDR3 contains 14 residues. With V trimmed by 4 bases and J by 6 bases, 5 bases remained unmatched. Per the germline V gene, CDR1 is SGHDT and CDR2 is YYEEEE. CDR3 sequence: CASSRGQGAHGYTF. CDR3 in DNA: TGTGCCAGCAGCAGAGGACAGGGGGCCCATGGCTACACCTTC.

The V and J genes are TRBV5-4 and TRBJ2-7; 14 bases map to TRBD2. The V gene end was trimmed by 3 bases and the J gene end by 4 bases; junction bases not matched to a gene: 3. This CDR3 has 15 amino acids. Per the germline V gene, CDR1 is SGHNT and CDR2 is YYREEE (reference sequence). As DNA, the CDR3 is TGTGCCAGCAGCTCGGGACTAGCGGGAGTTTACGAGCAGTACTTC. Translation: CASSSGLAGVYEQYF.

This chain links TRBV2 with TRBJ1-5; D might be TRBD1 (6 bases). The CDR3 extends over 14 amino acids. The V gene lost 6 bases and the J gene lost 6 bases, with 15 bases spanning the gap. Germline V gene data show CDR1 as SNHLY and CDR2 as FYNNEI. CDR3 residues: CASRDRDISQPQHF. The CDR3, as DNA: TGTGCCAGCAGGGACCGGGACATAAGTCAGCCCCAGCATTTT.

In this sample, this clone turned up a few times. This rearrangement joins TRBV5-5 to TRBJ2-1; TRBD2 matches 9 bases. Germline loops: CDR1 SGHKS, CDR2 YYEKEE (reference sequence). The trim removed 1 base at V and 0 bases at J, leaving 2 bases unmatched. The length of the CDR3 is 16 residues. DNA for the CDR3: TGTGCCAGCAGCTTGAGTAGCGGGAGCTCCTACAATGAGCAGTTCTTC. It encodes CASSLSSGSSYNEQFF. The variable domain in full, with the rest retrieved from reference TRBV5-5 and TRBJ2-1, is DAGVTQSPTHLIKTRGQQVTLRCSPISGHKSVSWYQQVLGQGPQFIFQYYEKEERGRGNFPDRFSARQFPNYSSELNVNALLLGDSALYLCASSLSSGSSYNEQFFGPGTRLTVL.

V usage is TRBV29-1 and J usage is TRBJ2-1; 8 nucleotides line up with TRBD1. V shed 7 bases and J 1 base; nucleotides not matched to a gene: 6. This CDR3 is 14 amino acids long. Germline V lookup: CDR1 SQVTM, CDR2 ANQGSEA. The CDR3 region is CSATGGASYNEQFF. CDR3 coding DNA: TGCAGCGCTACAGGGGGAGCGTCCTACAATGAGCAGTTCTTC.